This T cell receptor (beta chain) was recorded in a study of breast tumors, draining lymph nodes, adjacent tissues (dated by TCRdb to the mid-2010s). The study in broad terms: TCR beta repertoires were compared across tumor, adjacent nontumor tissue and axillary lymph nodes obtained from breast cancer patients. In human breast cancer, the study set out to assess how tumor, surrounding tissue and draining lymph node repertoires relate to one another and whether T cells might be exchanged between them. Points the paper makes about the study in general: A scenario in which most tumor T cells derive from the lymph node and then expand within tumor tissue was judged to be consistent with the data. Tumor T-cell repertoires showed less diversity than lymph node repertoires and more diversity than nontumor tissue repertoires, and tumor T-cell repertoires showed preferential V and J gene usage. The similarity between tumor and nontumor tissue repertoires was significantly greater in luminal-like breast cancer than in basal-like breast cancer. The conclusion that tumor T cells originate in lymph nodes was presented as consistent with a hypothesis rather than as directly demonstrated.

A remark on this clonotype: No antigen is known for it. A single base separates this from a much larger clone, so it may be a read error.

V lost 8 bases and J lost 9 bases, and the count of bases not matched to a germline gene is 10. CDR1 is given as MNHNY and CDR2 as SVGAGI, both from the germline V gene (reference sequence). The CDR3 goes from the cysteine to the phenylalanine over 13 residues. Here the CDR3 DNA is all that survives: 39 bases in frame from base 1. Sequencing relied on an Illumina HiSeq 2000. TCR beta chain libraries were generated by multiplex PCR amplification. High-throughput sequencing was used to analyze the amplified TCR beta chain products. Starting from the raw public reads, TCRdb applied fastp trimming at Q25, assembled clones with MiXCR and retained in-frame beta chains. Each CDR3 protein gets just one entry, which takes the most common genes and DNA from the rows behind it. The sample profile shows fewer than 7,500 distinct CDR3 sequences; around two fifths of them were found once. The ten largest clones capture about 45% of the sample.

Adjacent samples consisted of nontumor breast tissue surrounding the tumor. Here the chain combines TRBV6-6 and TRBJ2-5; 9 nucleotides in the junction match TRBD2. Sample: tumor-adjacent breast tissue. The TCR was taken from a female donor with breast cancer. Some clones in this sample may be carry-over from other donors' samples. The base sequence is TGTGCCAGCTCGGAAGCGGGGGGTGTGGCCCAGTACTTC. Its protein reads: CASSEAGGVAQYF.